This TCR beta chain was profiled in a study of blood T cell repertoires in COVID-19. Profiled with immunoSEQ multiplex PCR; TCRdb holds only in-frame clones, not every one. This table holds 75,000 to 95,000 clones, around four fifths found once. Germline values: CDR1 SGHAT, CDR2 FQDESV (reference sequence). CDR3 length: 13 amino acids. V lost 5 bases, J lost 2 bases, and 9 bases lay in between. The J gene is TRBJ1-2, the V gene TRBV11-1, with no clear D. The source material was peripheral blood. This TCR derives from a man aged 50-60 years with acute or convalescent COVID-19. CDR3 in amino acids: CASSLAANYGYTF. CDR3 DNA sequence: TGTGCCAGCAGCCTTGCGGCGAACTATGGCTACACCTTC.